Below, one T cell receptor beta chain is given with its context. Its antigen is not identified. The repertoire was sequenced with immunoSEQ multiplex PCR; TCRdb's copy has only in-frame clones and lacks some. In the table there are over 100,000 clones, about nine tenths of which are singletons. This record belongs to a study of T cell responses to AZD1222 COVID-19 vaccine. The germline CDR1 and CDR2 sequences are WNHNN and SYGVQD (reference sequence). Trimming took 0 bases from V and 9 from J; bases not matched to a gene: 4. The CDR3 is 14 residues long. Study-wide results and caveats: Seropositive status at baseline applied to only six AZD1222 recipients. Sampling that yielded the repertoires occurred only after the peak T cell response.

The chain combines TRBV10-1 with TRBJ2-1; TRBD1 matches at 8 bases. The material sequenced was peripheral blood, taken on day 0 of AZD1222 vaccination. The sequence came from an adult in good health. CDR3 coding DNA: TGCGCCAGCAGTGAGTCCTTCCAGGGGGCTGAGCAGTTCTTC. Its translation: CASSESFQGAEQFF.